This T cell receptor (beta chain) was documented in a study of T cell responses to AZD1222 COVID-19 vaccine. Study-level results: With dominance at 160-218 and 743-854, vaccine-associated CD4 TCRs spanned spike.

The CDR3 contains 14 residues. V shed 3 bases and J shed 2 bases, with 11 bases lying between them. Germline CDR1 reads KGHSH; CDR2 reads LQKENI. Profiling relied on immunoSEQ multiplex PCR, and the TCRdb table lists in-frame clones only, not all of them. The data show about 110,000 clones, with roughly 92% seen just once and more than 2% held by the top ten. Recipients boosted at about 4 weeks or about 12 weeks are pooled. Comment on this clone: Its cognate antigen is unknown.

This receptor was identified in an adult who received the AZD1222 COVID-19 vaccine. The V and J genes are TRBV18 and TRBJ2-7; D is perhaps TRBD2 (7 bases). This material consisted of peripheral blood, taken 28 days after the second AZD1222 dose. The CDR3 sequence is CASSPREGAYEQYF. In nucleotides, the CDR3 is TGTGCCAGCTCACCGAGGGAGGGGGCCTACGAGCAGTACTTC.